This section outlines one T cell receptor (beta chain) sequence together with its context. Its antigen is not known. In the PCR, 60 Vbeta and 13 Jbeta primers were used. Clones were sequenced by immunoSEQ multiplex PCR, and TCRdb holds only the in-frame ones, with some missing. The table lists approximately 210,000 clones, roughly four fifths of them singletons. The V gene's germline CDR1 is SGHRS and CDR2 YFSETQ. The CDR3 is 11 amino acids. The data belong to a study of cytomegalovirus exposure and HLA in healthy donors. Study results and limitations: For most TCR sequences rarity was the rule, although some public TCRs occurred in many donors.

This sequence was found in a man aged 18 to 29 in good health and CMV-seronegative. This rearrangement joins TRBV5-1 to TRBJ2-5; D is uncertain. Judging by the DNA end, TRBJ2-7 fits better; the J call may be wrong. Sequenced: PBMCs. The CDR3: CASSFGYEQYF. As DNA, the CDR3 is TGCGCCAGCAGCTTCGGTTACGAGCAGTACTTC.